This TCR beta chain was sequenced for a study of CD8+ T cells in alopecia areata. General observations from the study: Tofacitinib delivered significant drops in scalp clonality and in expanded CD8+ clones among the top 100. Patients shared TCRs less clearly than mice did, possibly for HLA-related reasons.

Treatment: oral pan-JAK inhibitor, 5-10 mg twice daily. Note on this clone: As yet, its antigen is unknown.

Trimming took off 2 bases at V and 7 bases at J, with 12 bases between the two ends. CDR1 is MNHNY, CDR2 SVGAGI, per germline (reference sequence). This CDR3 contains 14 residues. Reverse transcribed after extraction, RNA yielded cDNA as the sequencing template. Produced via immunoSEQ multiplex PCR; TCRdb's table is partial and in-frame only. Among around 300,000 clones listed, about 60% were seen once. The chain couples TRBV6-6 to TRBJ2-1; a possible D gene is TRBD2 (5 bases). The receptor comes from a human donor with alopecia areata. Here the sequenced sample was CD4+ T cells sorted from blood, taken at roughly week 52, from a patient treated with tofacitinib. The CDR3, as DNA: TGTGCCAGCAGTTACCCCCCGCCGGGGAATGAGCAGTTCTTC. Its protein is CASSYPPPGNEQFF.